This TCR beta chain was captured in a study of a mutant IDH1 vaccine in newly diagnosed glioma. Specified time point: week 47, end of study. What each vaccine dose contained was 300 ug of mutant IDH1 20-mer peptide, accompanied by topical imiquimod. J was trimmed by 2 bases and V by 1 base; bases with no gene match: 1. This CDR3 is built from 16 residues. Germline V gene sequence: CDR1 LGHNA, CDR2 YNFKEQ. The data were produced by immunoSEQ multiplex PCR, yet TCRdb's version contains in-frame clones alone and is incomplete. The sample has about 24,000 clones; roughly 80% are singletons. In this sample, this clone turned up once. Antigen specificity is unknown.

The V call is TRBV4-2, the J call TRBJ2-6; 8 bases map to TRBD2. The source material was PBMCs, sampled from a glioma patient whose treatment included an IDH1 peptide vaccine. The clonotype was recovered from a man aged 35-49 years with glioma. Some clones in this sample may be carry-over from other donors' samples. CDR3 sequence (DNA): TGTGCCAGCAGCCAAGCGGGGGGGACTGGGGCCAACGTCCTGACTTTC. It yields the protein CASSQAGGTGANVLTF.